One and the same sample provided the 28 T cell receptor beta chains below, sequenced in a study of PD-L1 blockade in urothelial cancer. Sequenced by immunoSEQ multiplex PCR; TCRdb stores in-frame clones only, minus some. This sample carries 60,000 to 85,000 clones, roughly nine tenths of them seen once, and the ten largest clones take around 5.3%. The sequenced sample was PBMCs, obtained around atezolizumab (anti-PD-L1) treatment. These receptors all come from a woman aged 70-85 years with urothelial cancer.

This clone came up once. The V call is TRBV30, the J call TRBJ1-4; TRBD1 aligns across 8 bases. Unmatched junction bases numbered 4, after V lost 3 bases and J lost 4 bases. The CDR3 is 14 residues long. The germline gives CDR1 GTSNPN, CDR2 SVGIG (reference sequence). The CDR3 DNA follows: TGTGCCTGGAGCCGACAGGGGATTAATGAAAAACTGTTTTTT. Translating gives CAWSRQGINEKLFF.

The chain is built from TRBV29-1 and TRBJ2-3, with 9 bases lining up with TRBD1. J gave up 6 bases and V 5 bases, and 12 bases lay outside the gene matches. Germline-derived CDR1 and CDR2 are SQVTM and ANQGSEA. This CDR3 comprises 15 residues. The CDR3 loop reads CSVPDRGTTIDTQYF. In nucleotides, the CDR3 is TGCAGCGTTCCCGACAGGGGGACTACAATTGATACGCAGTATTTT.

The V gene is TRBV19, the J gene TRBJ1-4; 11 nucleotides agree with TRBD1. The CDR3 contains 14 residues. The V segment lost 4 bases and the J segment 7 bases; nucleotides outside the gene matches: 2. CDR1 and CDR2 from the germline V gene are LNHDA and SQIVND (reference sequence). The CDR3 region has the DNA TGTGCCAGTAGTAGGACAGGGGGCGTTGAAAAACTGTTTTTT. It encodes CASSRTGGVEKLFF.

The V gene is TRBV10-1, the J gene TRBJ2-3, with 8 bases that match TRBD1. CDR3 size: 15 residues. Germline trimming cut 5 bases from V and 2 bases from J; bases unmatched to any gene: 6. The germline V gene encodes CDR1 WNHNN and CDR2 SYGVQD (reference sequence). The DNA for the CDR3 is TGCGCCAGCAGTCGGGACAGGTTCCACACAGATACGCAGTATTTT. Amino acid sequence: CASSRDRFHTDTQYF.

The chain carries TRBV4-1 and TRBJ1-2; 7 positions match TRBD1. J was trimmed by 2 bases and V by 2 bases; bases with no gene match: 5. Germline V CDR1 and CDR2: MGHRA, YSYEKL. The CDR3 is 15 residues long. In DNA form, the CDR3 reads TGCGCCAGCAGCCAACGAGGGGGCGCCAACTATGGCTACACCTTC. It specifies CASSQRGGANYGYTF.

This clone was detected only a few times. The V gene is TRBV6-5, the J gene TRBJ1-2, with 7 positions matching TRBD1. CDR1 is MNHEY and CDR2 is SVGAGI in the germline V gene. CDR3 length: 15 residues. Trimming took 0 bases from V and 7 from J; bases not matched to a gene: 8. Here the CDR3 DNA reads TGTGCCAGCAGTTACTCCCCGGGACAGTCTGGTGGCTACACCTTC. Its protein product is CASSYSPGQSGGYTF.

The genes are TRBV30 and TRBJ2-1; TRBD2 might be the D (6 bases). This CDR3 spans 22 amino acids. In germline, CDR1 is GTSNPN, CDR2 SVGIG (reference sequence). The ends were cut back, 3 bases at V and 0 bases at J, with 33 bases in the middle. The CDR3 region is CAWRVKGTYSDIRGISYNEQFF. For the CDR3, the DNA is TGTGCCTGGAGAGTAAAAGGGACCTACTCGGATATTCGGGGGATCTCCTACAATGAGCAGTTCTTC.

This clone was observed once. V gene TRBV5-4 combines with J gene TRBJ2-3, with TRBD2 matching over 13 bases. After removal of 4 bases from V and 6 bases from J, the junction contained 5 bases not matched to a gene. CDR3 length: 15 amino acids. Germline CDR1 reads SGHNT; CDR2 reads YYREEE (reference sequence). CDR3 sequence: CASSGTSGIGDTQYF. CDR3 sequence (DNA): TGTGCCAGCAGCGGGACTAGCGGGATCGGGGATACGCAGTATTTT.

The V and J genes are TRBV7-9 and TRBJ2-3; 8 nucleotides line up with TRBD2. Trimming at V came to 8 bases and at J to 4 bases, leaving 8 bases not matched to a gene. Looked up from germline, CDR1 is SEHNR and CDR2 is FQNEAQ (reference sequence). This CDR3 is built from 14 residues. CDR3 in amino acids: CASRPSGSSDTQYF. The CDR3 DNA reads TGTGCCAGCCGGCCCAGCGGGAGCTCAGATACGCAGTATTTT.

The V and J genes are TRBV27 and TRBJ2-1; 10 positions agree with TRBD2. The length of the CDR3 is 16 residues. J was trimmed by 5 bases and V by 1 base; bases with no gene match: 5. The germline gives CDR1 MNHEY, CDR2 SMNVEV (reference sequence). This CDR3 reads CASSLLGAGGDNEQFF. DNA of the CDR3: TGTGCCAGCAGTTTATTGGGAGCGGGAGGGGACAATGAGCAGTTCTTC.

In this sample, this clone turned up once. The CDR3 here is CASSEAGKWDRGYNSPLHF. CDR3 sequence (DNA): TGTGCCAGCAGTGAAGCCGGGAAATGGGACAGGGGATATAATTCACCCCTCCACTTT. The chain carries TRBV6-1 and TRBJ1-6; 10 bases match TRBD1. J was trimmed by 4 bases and V by 0 bases; bases with no gene match: 9. Germline CDR1 is MNHNS and CDR2 is SASEGT. The CDR3 is 19 amino acids.

The J gene is TRBJ1-2, the V gene TRBV11-2; TRBD1 might be the D (6 bases). This CDR3 spans 14 amino acids. Per the germline V gene, CDR1 is SGHAT and CDR2 is FQNNGV. Trimming took 1 base from V and 2 from J, leaving 8 bases between them. The CDR3 sequence is CASSLGQGNYGYTF. Written as DNA, the CDR3 is TGTGCCAGCAGCTTAGGCCAGGGGAACTATGGCTACACCTTC.

The chain recombines TRBV5-6 with TRBJ1-6, with TRBD1 as a possible D gene (5 bases). This CDR3 region has 13 residues. With 4 bases removed from V and 9 bases from J, the gap between germline ends came to 11 bases. The germline gives CDR1 SGHDT, CDR2 YYEEEE. DNA for the CDR3: TGTGCCAGCAGCCTGGGGAGGGGTTCACCCCTCCACTTT. It specifies CASSLGRGSPLHF.

This sequence joins TRBV19 and TRBJ1-1, with TRBD1 identical over 9 bases. The CDR3 covers 15 residues. Trimming cost V 5 bases and J 5 bases; bases outside gene matches: 9. The germline V gene has CDR1 LNHDA and CDR2 SQIVND (reference sequence). DNA of the CDR3: TGTGCCAGTAGTCCGTCGGACAGGGGATGGACTGAAGCTTTCTTT. It specifies CASSPSDRGWTEAFF.

This clone was found a few times. The chain carries TRBV9 and TRBJ2-2; weak D call: TRBD2 (5 bases). Germline lookup yields CDR1 SGDLS and CDR2 YYNGEE. The CDR3 runs 16 residues. V was shortened by 4 bases and J by 4 bases, with 17 bases between the two germline ends. The CDR3 bases are TGTGCCAGCAGCCCAGAGATGATCGGAGGCACCGGGGAGCTGTTTTTT. It translates to CASSPEMIGGTGELFF.

This chain links TRBV28 with TRBJ2-7; possibly TRBD2 for D (6 bases). There are 15 residues in the CDR3. Per germline, CDR1 MDHEN and CDR2 SYDVKM. V gave up 4 bases and J gave up 1 base, with 14 bases separating them. For the CDR3, the DNA is TGTGCCAGCAGTTCTGGAGGAGGGGATTCCTACGAGCAGTACTTC. It yields the protein CASSSGGGDSYEQYF.

CDR3 protein: CASSLGWGRDFEGYEQYF. DNA for the CDR3: TGTGCCAGCAGCTTAGGGTGGGGGCGCGACTTTGAAGGATACGAGCAGTACTTC. This chain uses TRBV7-2 with TRBJ2-7, with D maybe TRBD1 (6 bases). Trimming pared 1 base from V and 4 bases from J, leaving 23 bases between. Germline CDR1 and CDR2: SGHTA and FQGNSA. The CDR3 loop spans 18 amino acids.

This clone has only a few counts. This chain links TRBV11-2 with TRBJ1-2; TRBD1 matches at 11 bases. This CDR3 is built from 15 residues. V shed 5 bases and J 5 bases; nucleotides not matched to a gene: 7. From germline, CDR1 is SGHAT and CDR2 FQNNGV. CDR3 residues: CASSPGQGGWYGYTF. In nucleotides, the CDR3 is TGTGCCAGCAGCCCGGGACAGGGGGGATGGTATGGCTACACCTTC.

The rearrangement links TRBV2 to TRBJ2-5; TRBD2 aligns across 14 bases. CDR3 length: 15 amino acids. In germline, CDR1 is SNHLY, CDR2 FYNNEI. Trimming took 7 bases from V and 5 from J; bases not matched to a gene: 6. The chain's CDR3 is CASTPGTSGSETQYF. The CDR3 DNA follows: TGTGCCAGCACCCCTGGGACTAGCGGGAGCGAGACCCAGTACTTC.

V gene TRBV10-3 combines with J gene TRBJ1-1; 8 nucleotides agree with TRBD1. The ends lost 2 bases at V and 7 bases at J; junction bases unmatched: 3. Per germline, CDR1 ENHRY and CDR2 SYGVKD. CDR3 length: 13 residues. The CDR3, as DNA: TGTGCCATCAGTGAGCAGGGGGCTATTGAAGCTTTCTTT. Translation gives CAISEQGAIEAFF.

The rearrangement uses TRBV7-9 and TRBJ1-4; a weak D match, TRBD1 (5 bases). Trimming pared 1 base from V and 7 bases from J, leaving 7 bases between. Germline V gives CDR1 SEHNR, CDR2 FQNEAQ (reference sequence). This CDR3 comprises 13 residues. Here the CDR3 reads CASSLVGGEKLFF. DNA for the CDR3: TGTGCCAGCAGCTTAGTGGGGGGTGAAAAACTGTTTTTT.

This chain connects TRBV5-1 to TRBJ1-1; TRBD1 aligns across 7 bases. CDR3 length equals 17 residues. Per germline, CDR1 SGHRS and CDR2 YFSETQ. The ends lost 0 bases at V and 4 bases at J; junction bases unmatched: 12. The CDR3 protein is CASSLEVQGGLVTEAFF. The CDR3 DNA follows: TGCGCCAGCAGCTTGGAGGTTCAGGGGGGATTGGTCACTGAAGCTTTCTTT.

The chain is built from TRBV10-2 and TRBJ2-1; 7 nucleotides agree with TRBD2. CDR1 is WSHSY and CDR2 is SAAADI in the germline V gene. This CDR3 has 16 residues. V lost 2 bases and J lost 2; bases outside the gene matches: 6. The CDR3 spells CASSERAGFPYNEQFF. Written as DNA, the CDR3 is TGCGCCAGCAGTGAGAGAGCGGGATTCCCCTACAATGAGCAGTTCTTC.

The rearrangement uses TRBV9 and TRBJ2-1, with 14 positions matching TRBD2. The CDR3 spans 18 residues. V was pared by 4 bases and J by 1 base, with 7 bases of the junction left unmatched. Germline CDR1 SGDLS, CDR2 YYNGEE. CDR3 bases: TGTGCCAGCAGCAAGACTAGCGGGGGGGCCCTTTCCTACAATGAGCAGTTCTTC. Protein sequence: CASSKTSGGALSYNEQFF.

The rearrangement links TRBV7-8 to TRBJ2-7; 7 nucleotides match TRBD2. Germline V gene lookup returns CDR1 SGHVS and CDR2 FQNEAQ. Trimming took 0 bases from V and 1 from J; bases not matched to a gene: 9. The CDR3 is 17 residues long. DNA of the CDR3: TGTGCCAGCAGCTTAGCCCACCGAAGGCGGGAGTCCTACGAGCAGTACTTC. Translation gives CASSLAHRRRESYEQYF. Full variable domain (rest looked up from reference TRBV7-8 and TRBJ2-7): GAGVSQSPRYKVAKRGQDVALRCDPISGHVSLFWYQQALGQGPEFLTYFQNEAQLDKSGLPSDRFFAERPEGSVSTLKIQRTQQEDSAVYLCASSLAHRRRESYEQYFGPGTRLTVT.

The chain links TRBV5-1 to TRBJ2-7, with 10 bases that match TRBD1. The J segment lost 2 bases and the V segment lost 3 bases, leaving 2 bases of the junction unmatched. Germline-derived CDR1 and CDR2 are SGHRS and YFSETQ. The CDR3 has 14 residues. The CDR3 nucleotides read TGCGCCAGCAGCTCCGGGACAGGGGCCTACGAGCAGTACTTC. Encoded protein: CASSSGTGAYEQYF.

The V gene is TRBV30, the J gene TRBJ2-7; TRBD2 is a possible D gene (6 bases). The CDR3 has 14 amino acids. Trimming stripped 0 bases from V and 1 base from J, with 10 bases between. Germline loops: CDR1 GTSNPN, CDR2 SVGIG (reference sequence). The CDR3 DNA sequence: TGTGCCTGGAGTGTACCGGGGGTTTCCTACGAGCAGTACTTC. The encoded protein is CAWSVPGVSYEQYF.

The genes are TRBV2 and TRBJ2-7; D is perhaps TRBD2 (5 bases). Trimming removed 2 bases at V and 3 bases at J, with 11 bases between. The germline gives CDR1 SNHLY, CDR2 FYNNEI. The CDR3 covers 14 residues. The CDR3 DNA is TGTGCCAGCAGTGAATTGGACTTCCTCTACGAGCAGTACTTC. Translation: CASSELDFLYEQYF.